This entry is about one T cell receptor (beta chain). The sample belongs to a study of OX40 agonist ivuxolimab in advanced cancers. The V gene's germline CDR1 is SGHTS and CDR2 YDEGEE. The V end was cut by 2 bases, the J end by 3 bases, with 12 bases between. This CDR3 region has 15 residues. Here immunoSEQ multiplex PCR was the method, and the copy in TCRdb shows in-frame clones only, minus some. Here the sample spans some 50,000 clones, about 79% being singletons. This clonotype was obtained from an adult with an advanced solid tumor such as melanoma, head and neck, liver or kidney cancer. The sequenced sample was CD4+ or CD8+ T cells sorted from blood, obtained in a trial of the OX40 agonist ivuxolimab. V usage is TRBV5-8 and J usage is TRBJ1-3; tentatively, D is TRBD1 (5 bases). For the CDR3, the DNA is TGTGCCAGCAGCTTTGGTAGGGGCGGTGGAAACACCATATATTTT. This codes for CASSFGRGGGNTIYF.